The 16 T cell receptor beta chains listed next were all sequenced from one sample in a study of blood T cells in healthy people across ages. Next came a second PCR, run for about 7 to 12 cycles, which used a sample-barcoded 5' primer along with a J-beta primer mix. TCRdb re-called the 5' RACE reads with MiXCR, one entry per CDR3 protein. The data contain 1.5 million or so distinct CDR3 sequences, about 43% of them singletons. Material for sequencing was blood. Every receptor here comes from a woman aged 18-29 years in good health.

The chain is built from TRBV20-1 and TRBJ1-3; D unclear. The CDR3 covers 12 residues. Per germline, CDR1 DFQATT and CDR2 SNEGSKA (reference sequence). V shed 5 bases and J shed 0 bases, with 5 bases lying between them. CDR3 bases: TGCAGTGCTGCCCTCTCTGGAAACACCATATATTTT. Its translation is CSAALSGNTIYF.

This rearrangement joins TRBV12-3 or TRBV12-4 to TRBJ2-2, with D maybe TRBD1 (5 bases). This CDR3 spans 14 amino acids. Trimming shortened V by 3 bases and J by 7 bases, and 12 bases separated the two germline ends. The CDR3 coding sequence is TGTGCCAGCAGTTTCCAGGGTCCGGGCGGGGAGCTGTTTTTT. Amino acid sequence: CASSFQGPGGELFF.

This clonotype was found once. This sequence joins TRBV7-6 and TRBJ2-1; no firm D call. V dropped 4 bases and J dropped 8 bases, with 9 bases sitting between them. The germline CDR1 and CDR2 sequences are SGHVS and FNYEAQ. This CDR3 has 12 amino acids. Written as DNA, the CDR3 is TGTGCCAGCAGCTCGCCAGGCCATGAGCAGTTCTTC. This gives the protein CASSSPGHEQFF.

This clonotype has just a few counts. The J gene is TRBJ2-5, the V gene TRBV12-5, with 9 bases that match TRBD1. The V segment lost 1 base and the J segment 5 bases; nucleotides outside the gene matches: 8. Germline V lookup: CDR1 LGHNT, CDR2 FRNRAP. The CDR3 totals 16 residues. The CDR3 here is CASGLGTGGGLETQYF. Written as DNA, the CDR3 is TGTGCTAGTGGTTTGGGTACAGGGGGCGGGTTGGAGACCCAGTACTTC.

V usage is TRBV20-1 and J usage is TRBJ1-2, with TRBD1 matching over 12 bases. This CDR3 is 14 amino acids long. Germline CDR1 DFQATT, CDR2 SNEGSKA (reference sequence). Trimming took 0 bases from V and 8 from J; bases not matched to a gene: 4. The CDR3 region has the DNA TGCAGTGCTAGAGAGGGGACAGGGGGCACGGGCTACACCTTC. Protein sequence: CSAREGTGGTGYTF.

The sample holds many counts of this clonotype. The chain uses TRBV18 and TRBJ1-5; maybe TRBD1 (5 bases). Per germline, CDR1 KGHSH and CDR2 LQKENI. V lost 8 bases and J lost 4, with 12 bases in between. The CDR3 consists of 13 residues. Written as DNA, the CDR3 is TGTGCCAGCAGTCCGGGGGGGAATCAGCCCCAGCATTTT. Translation gives CASSPGGNQPQHF.

For this clonotype: The junction departs from germline at one end; a sequencing error may be responsible. The chain links TRBV2 to TRBJ2-5; 8 bases match TRBD2. Per the germline V gene, CDR1 is SNHLY and CDR2 is FYNNEI. The CDR3 covers 14 residues. CDR3 coding DNA: TGTGCCAGCAGCGAAGGACTAGCCCTCGAGACCCAGTACTTC. It specifies CASSEGLALETQYF.

The rearrangement joins TRBV6-1 to TRBJ2-1, with D unresolved. This CDR3 comprises 12 residues. The germline gives CDR1 MNHNS, CDR2 SASEGT. Trimming left V 9 bases short and J 8 bases short, with 14 bases between. The CDR3 region is CASHKAADEQFF. CDR3 bases: TGTGCCAGTCATAAAGCCGCGGATGAGCAGTTCTTC.

This rearrangement joins TRBV12-3 or TRBV12-4 to TRBJ1-2, with 7 bases identical to TRBD1. The CDR3 has 16 amino acids. Losses at the gene ends were 5 bases for V and 5 bases for J; bases not matched to a gene: 14. This CDR3 is CASSPFSGGSSYGYTF. DNA of the CDR3: TGTGCCAGCAGTCCGTTTTCAGGGGGTTCCTCTTATGGCTACACCTTC.

CDR3 protein: CASSQKGTGNQPQHF. The CDR3 DNA reads as TGTGCCAGCAGCCAGAAGGGGACGGGCAATCAGCCCCAGCATTTT. The chain is built from TRBV3-1 and TRBJ1-5; D might be TRBD1 (5 bases). Germline V CDR1 and CDR2: LGHDT, YNNKEL (reference sequence). Trimming stripped 3 bases from V and 2 bases from J, with 11 bases between. The length of the CDR3 is 15 residues.

This clonotype was found a few times. J is TRBJ2-1 and V is TRBV29-1; 7 nucleotides match TRBD2. The ends lost 3 bases at V and 0 bases at J; junction bases unmatched: 5. The germline CDR1 and CDR2 sequences are SQVTM and ANQGSEA. This CDR3 is built from 15 residues. This chain's CDR3 is CSVESRTSSYNEQFF. The CDR3 DNA sequence: TGCAGCGTTGAGTCCCGGACTAGCTCCTACAATGAGCAGTTCTTC.

This clonotype was counted many times. J is TRBJ1-2 and V is TRBV10-3; D remains unclear. V was cut by 4 bases and J by 3 bases, with 9 bases left in between. Germline lookup yields CDR1 ENHRY and CDR2 SYGVKD. The CDR3 is made up of 13 amino acids. CDR3 bases: TGTGCCATCAGTGTTGAGGGAGACTATGGCTACACCTTC. Protein: CAISVEGDYGYTF.

This clonotype occurred a few times. The rearrangement joins TRBV12-3 or TRBV12-4 to TRBJ2-4; D is unclear. The CDR3 spans 17 residues. Trimming left V 3 bases short and J 0 bases short, with 15 bases between. This CDR3 reads CASSFYRPDLAKNIQYF. The CDR3 DNA follows: TGTGCCAGCAGTTTCTACCGACCAGACCTAGCCAAAAACATTCAGTACTTC.

Many counts were recorded for this clonotype. The V and J genes are TRBV7-8 and TRBJ2-5; D is ambiguous. The CDR3 sequence is 13 residues long. CDR1 SGHVS and CDR2 FQNEAQ come from the germline V gene. Trimming stripped 2 bases from V and 5 bases from J, with 9 bases between. Here the CDR3 reads CASSLPSTETQYF. The CDR3 region has the DNA TGTGCCAGCAGCTTACCTAGTACCGAGACCCAGTACTTC.

The chain employs TRBV12-3 or TRBV12-4 and TRBJ2-5, with D unresolved. Trimming removed 0 bases at V and 11 bases at J, with 13 bases between. The CDR3 length is 13 residues. The CDR3 loop is CASSLAIRREQYF. In DNA, the CDR3 is TGTGCCAGCAGTTTAGCCATAAGAAGAGAGCAGTACTTC.

The chain has TRBV4-1 and TRBJ2-5, with D perhaps given as TRBD1 or TRBD2 (5 bases each). TRBJ2-7 matches the DNA end more closely, so the J call is doubtful. The CDR3 sequence is 17 residues long. Germline loops: CDR1 MGHRA, CDR2 YSYEKL. CDR3 nucleotide sequence: TGCGCCAGCAGCCAATCTAGTTTGGGACGGGAAAGCTACGAGCAGTACTTC. Its protein is CASSQSSLGRESYEQYF.